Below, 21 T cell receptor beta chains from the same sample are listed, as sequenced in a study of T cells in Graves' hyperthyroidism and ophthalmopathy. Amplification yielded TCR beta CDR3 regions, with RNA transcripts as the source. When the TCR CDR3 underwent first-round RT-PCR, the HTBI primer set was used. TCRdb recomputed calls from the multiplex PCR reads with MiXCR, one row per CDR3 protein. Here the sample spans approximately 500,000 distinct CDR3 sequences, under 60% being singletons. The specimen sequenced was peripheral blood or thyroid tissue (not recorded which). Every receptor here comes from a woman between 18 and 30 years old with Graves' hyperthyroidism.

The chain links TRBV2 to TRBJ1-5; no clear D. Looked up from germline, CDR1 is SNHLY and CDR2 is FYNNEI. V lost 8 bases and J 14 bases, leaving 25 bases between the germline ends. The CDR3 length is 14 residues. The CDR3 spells CASGGTRDSSYEHF. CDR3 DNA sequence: TGTGCCAGCGGAGGAACTCGGGATAGCTCCTACGAGCATTTT.

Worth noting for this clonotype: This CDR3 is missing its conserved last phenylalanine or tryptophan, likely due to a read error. The CDR3 sequence is CASSHKAQSDPSYEQYL. The DNA of the CDR3 is TGTGCCAGCAGCCATAAGGCCCAGAGTGACCCTTCCTACGAGCAGTACTTA. This sequence joins TRBV5-8 and TRBJ2-7; no clear D gene. Trimming took off 4 bases at V and 1 base at J, with 21 bases between the two ends. Germline CDR1 reads SGHTS; CDR2 reads YDEGEE. The length of the CDR3 is 17 residues.

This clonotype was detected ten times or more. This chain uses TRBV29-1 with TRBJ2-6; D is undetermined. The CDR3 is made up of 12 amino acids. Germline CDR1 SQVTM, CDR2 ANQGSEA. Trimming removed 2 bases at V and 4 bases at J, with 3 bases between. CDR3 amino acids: CSVESGANVLTF. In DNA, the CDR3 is TGCAGCGTTGAATCGGGGGCCAACGTCCTGACTTTC.

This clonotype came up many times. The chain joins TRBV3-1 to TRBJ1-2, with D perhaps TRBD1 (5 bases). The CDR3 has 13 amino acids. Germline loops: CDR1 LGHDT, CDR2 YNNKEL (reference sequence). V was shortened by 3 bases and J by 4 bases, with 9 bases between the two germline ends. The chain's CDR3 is CASSQEGLYGYTF. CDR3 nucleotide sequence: TGTGCCAGCAGCCAGGAGGGGCTCTATGGCTACACCTTC.

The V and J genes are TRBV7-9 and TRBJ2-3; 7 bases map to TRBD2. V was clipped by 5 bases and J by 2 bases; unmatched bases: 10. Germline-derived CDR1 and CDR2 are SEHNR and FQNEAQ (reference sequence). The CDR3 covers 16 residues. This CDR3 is CASSSDRDYHTDTQYF. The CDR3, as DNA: TGTGCCAGCAGCAGTGACCGGGACTATCACACAGATACGCAGTATTTT. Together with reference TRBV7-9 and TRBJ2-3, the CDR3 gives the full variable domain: DTGVSQNPRHKITKRGQNVTFRCDPISEHNRLYWYRQTLGQGPEFLTYFQNEAQLEKSRLLSDRFSAERPKGSFSTLEIQRTEQGDSAMYLCASSSDRDYHTDTQYFGPGTRLTVL.

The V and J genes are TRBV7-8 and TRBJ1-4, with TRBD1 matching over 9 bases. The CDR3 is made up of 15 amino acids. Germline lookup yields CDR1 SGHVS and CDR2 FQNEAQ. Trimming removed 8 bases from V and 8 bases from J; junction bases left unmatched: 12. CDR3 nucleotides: TGTGCCAGCGCCATCGACCGGGACAGGGCCGAAAAACTGTTTTTT. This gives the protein CASAIDRDRAEKLFF.

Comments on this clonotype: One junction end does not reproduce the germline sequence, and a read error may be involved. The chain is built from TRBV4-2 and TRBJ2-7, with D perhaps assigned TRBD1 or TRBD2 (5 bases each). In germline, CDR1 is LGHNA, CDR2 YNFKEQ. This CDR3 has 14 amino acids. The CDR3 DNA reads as TGTGCCAGCAGCCCGGGACCAGCAAACTACGGGCAGTACTTC. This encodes CASSPGPANYGQYF.

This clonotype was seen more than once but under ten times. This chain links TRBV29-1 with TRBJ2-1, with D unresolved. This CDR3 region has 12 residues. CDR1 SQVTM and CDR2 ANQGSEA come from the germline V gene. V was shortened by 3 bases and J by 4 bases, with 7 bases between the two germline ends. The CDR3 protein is CSVELSYNEQFF. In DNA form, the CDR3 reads TGCAGCGTTGAGCTATCATACAATGAGCAGTTCTTC.

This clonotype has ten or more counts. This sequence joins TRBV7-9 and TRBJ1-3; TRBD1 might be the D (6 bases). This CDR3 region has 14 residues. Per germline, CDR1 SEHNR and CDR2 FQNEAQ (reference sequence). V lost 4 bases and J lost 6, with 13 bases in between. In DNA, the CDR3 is TGTGCCAGCAGCTCCAGGGGACCAGCAAACACCATATATTTT. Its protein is CASSSRGPANTIYF.

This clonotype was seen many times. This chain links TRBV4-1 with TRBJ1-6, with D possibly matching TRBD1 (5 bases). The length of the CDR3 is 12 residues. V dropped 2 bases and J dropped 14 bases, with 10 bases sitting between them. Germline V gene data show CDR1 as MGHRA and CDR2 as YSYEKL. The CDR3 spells CASSQPTGTLHF. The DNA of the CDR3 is TGCGCCAGCAGCCAACCTACAGGAACCCTCCACTTT.

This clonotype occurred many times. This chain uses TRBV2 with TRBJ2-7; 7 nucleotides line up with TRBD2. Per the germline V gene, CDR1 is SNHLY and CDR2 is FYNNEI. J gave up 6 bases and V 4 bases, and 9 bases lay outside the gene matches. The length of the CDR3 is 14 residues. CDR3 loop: CASSGLAKSGEQYF. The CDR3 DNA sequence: TGTGCCAGCAGTGGACTAGCAAAGTCGGGCGAGCAGTACTTC. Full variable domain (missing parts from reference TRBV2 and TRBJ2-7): EPEVTQTPSHQVTQMGQEVILRCVPISNHLYFYWYRQILGQKVEFLVSFYNNEISEKSEIFDDQFSVERPDGSNFTLKIRSTKLEDSAMYFCASSGLAKSGEQYFGPGTRLTVT.

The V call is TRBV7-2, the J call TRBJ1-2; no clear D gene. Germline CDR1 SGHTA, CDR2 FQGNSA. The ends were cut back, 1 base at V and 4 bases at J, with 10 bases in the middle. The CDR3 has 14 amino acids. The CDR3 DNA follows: TGTGCCAGCAGCTTAGAGGCCGGCATCTATGGCTACACCTTC. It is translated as CASSLEAGIYGYTF. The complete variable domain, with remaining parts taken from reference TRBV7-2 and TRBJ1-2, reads GAGVSQSPSNKVTEKGKDVELRCDPISGHTALYWYRQSLGQGLEFLIYFQGNSAPDKSGLPSDRFSAERTGGSVSTLTIQRTQQEDSAVYLCASSLEAGIYGYTFGSGTRLTVV.

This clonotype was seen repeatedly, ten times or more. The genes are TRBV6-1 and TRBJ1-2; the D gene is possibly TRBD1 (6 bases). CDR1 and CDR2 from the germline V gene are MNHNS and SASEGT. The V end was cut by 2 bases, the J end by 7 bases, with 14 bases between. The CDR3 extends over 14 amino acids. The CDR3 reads CASSERQGRSGYTF. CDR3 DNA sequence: TGTGCCAGCAGTGAACGTCAGGGGAGGAGTGGCTACACCTTC.

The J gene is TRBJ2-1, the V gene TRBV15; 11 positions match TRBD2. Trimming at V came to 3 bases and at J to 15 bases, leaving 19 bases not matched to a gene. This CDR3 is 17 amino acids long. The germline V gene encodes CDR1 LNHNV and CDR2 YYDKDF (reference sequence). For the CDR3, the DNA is TGTGCCACCAGCAGGGCCACTAGCGGGAGCGGACCCCGGACTAGGTTCTTC. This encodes CATSRATSGSGPRTRFF.

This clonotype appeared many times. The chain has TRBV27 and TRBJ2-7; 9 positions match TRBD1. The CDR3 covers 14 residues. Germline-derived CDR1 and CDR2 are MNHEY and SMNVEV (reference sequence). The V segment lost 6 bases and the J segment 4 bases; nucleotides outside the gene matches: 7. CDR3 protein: CASSGQGRTYEQYF. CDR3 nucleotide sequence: TGTGCCAGCAGCGGACAGGGGAGAACTTACGAGCAGTACTTC.

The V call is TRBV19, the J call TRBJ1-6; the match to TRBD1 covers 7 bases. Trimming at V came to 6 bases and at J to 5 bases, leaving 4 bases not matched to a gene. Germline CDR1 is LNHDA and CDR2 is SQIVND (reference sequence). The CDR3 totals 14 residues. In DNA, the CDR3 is TGTGCCAGTAGCACCGGGACAGATAATTCACCCCTCCACTTT. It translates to CASSTGTDNSPLHF.

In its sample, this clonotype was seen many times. The DNA for the CDR3 is TGCAGCGTTGCCTTAGCGGGGCTGGGATACGAGCAGTACTTC. Translating gives CSVALAGLGYEQYF. The chain recombines TRBV29-1 with TRBJ2-7; TRBD2 aligns across 8 bases. J was trimmed by 4 bases and V by 4 bases; bases with no gene match: 9. The CDR3 is made up of 14 amino acids. Per germline, CDR1 SQVTM and CDR2 ANQGSEA.

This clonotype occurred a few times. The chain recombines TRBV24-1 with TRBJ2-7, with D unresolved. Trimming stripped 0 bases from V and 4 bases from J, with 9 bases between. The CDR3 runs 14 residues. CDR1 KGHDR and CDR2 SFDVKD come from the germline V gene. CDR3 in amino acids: CATSDLALPYEQYF. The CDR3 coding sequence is TGTGCCACCAGTGATTTGGCACTTCCGTACGAGCAGTACTTC.

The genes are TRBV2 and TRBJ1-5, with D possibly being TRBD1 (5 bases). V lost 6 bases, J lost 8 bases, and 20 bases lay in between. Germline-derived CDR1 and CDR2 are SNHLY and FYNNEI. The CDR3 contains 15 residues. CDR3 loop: CASSDRWGENEPQHF. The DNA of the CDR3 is TGTGCCAGCAGCGATCGTTGGGGGGAGAACGAGCCCCAGCATTTT.

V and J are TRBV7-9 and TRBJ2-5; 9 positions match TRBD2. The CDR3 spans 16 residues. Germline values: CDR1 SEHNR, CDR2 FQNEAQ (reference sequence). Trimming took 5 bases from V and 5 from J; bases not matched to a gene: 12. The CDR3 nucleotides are TGTGCCAGCAGCCGTGGGCGGGAGGGCAGCTCGGAGACCCAGTACTTC. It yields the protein CASSRGREGSSETQYF.

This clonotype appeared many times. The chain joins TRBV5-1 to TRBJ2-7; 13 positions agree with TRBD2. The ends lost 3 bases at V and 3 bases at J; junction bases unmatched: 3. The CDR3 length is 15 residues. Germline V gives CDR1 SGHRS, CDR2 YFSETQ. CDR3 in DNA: TGCGCCAGCAGCTCCGGGACTAGCGGGAACTACGAGCAGTACTTC. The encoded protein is CASSSGTSGNYEQYF.